The clone carrying this TCR beta chain was detected many times. What it binds is unknown. The data were taken from a study of T cells in Graves' hyperthyroidism and ophthalmopathy. Study-wide results and caveats: Most thyroid clonotypes that were expanded above 0.001 also turned up in blood.

Amplified regions were TCR beta CDR3 sequences from RNA transcripts. TCR CDR3 underwent first-round RT-PCR with the HTBI primer set. Via MiXCR, TCRdb re-called the multiplex PCR reads, giving one row per CDR3 protein. The data show around 300,000 distinct CDR3 sequences, roughly 15% seen once. The V segment lost 3 bases and the J segment 4 bases; nucleotides outside the gene matches: 5. Looked up from germline, CDR1 is KGHDR and CDR2 is SFDVKD. The CDR3 totals 15 residues. The sample consisted of blood. The chain recombines TRBV24-1 with TRBJ1-1; 9 bases are shared with TRBD1. The receptor comes from a woman between 35 and 50 years old with Graves' hyperthyroidism. The CDR3 nucleotides are TGTGCCACCAGTGATCCCGGACAGGGGAGCACTGAAGCTTTCTTT. Amino acids: CATSDPGQGSTEAFF.